These 29 T cell receptor beta chains were all obtained from the same sample, sequenced in a study of blood T cell repertoires in COVID-19. TCRdb keeps only in-frame clones here, not all; method: immunoSEQ multiplex PCR. Among around 30,000 clones listed, approximately 71% were seen once. The material sequenced was peripheral blood. Receptors were obtained from a human donor in a cohort sampled during active COVID-19.

The chain joins TRBV19 to TRBJ2-4, with D tentatively TRBD1 (5 bases). V lost 7 bases to trimming and J lost 0 bases, with 10 bases between them. The CDR3 contains 14 residues. Germline V lookup: CDR1 LNHDA, CDR2 SQIVND (reference sequence). CDR3 DNA: TGTGCCAGTAAGAAGGGGATAGCCAAAAACATTCAGTACTTC. Its translation is CASKKGIAKNIQYF.

V is TRBV2 and J is TRBJ1-4; unclear D gene. The germline gives CDR1 SNHLY, CDR2 FYNNEI. The V end lost 4 bases, the J end lost 4 bases, and 13 bases lay between the germline ends. This CDR3 has 15 amino acids. The chain's CDR3 is CASSGRRTSNEKLFF. DNA of the CDR3: TGTGCCAGCAGTGGTCGGAGGACTAGTAATGAAAAACTGTTTTTT.

Here the CDR3 reads CASSTTGTSGTETQYF. DNA of the CDR3: TGTGCCAGCAGCACTACCGGGACTAGCGGGACAGAGACCCAGTACTTC. This chain uses TRBV7-2 with TRBJ2-5, with TRBD2 matching over 13 bases. The CDR3 has 16 amino acids. Germline V gene data show CDR1 as SGHTA and CDR2 as FQGNSA. Losses at the gene ends were 5 bases for V and 4 bases for J; bases not matched to a gene: 7.

The chain links TRBV30 to TRBJ2-6; the D is unclear. The CDR3 extends over 13 amino acids. CDR1 is GTSNPN and CDR2 is SVGIG in the germline V gene (reference sequence). V was trimmed by 8 bases and J by 0 bases, leaving 8 bases between them. The CDR3 coding sequence is TGTGCCAAGGAGACCTCTGGGGCCAACGTCCTGACTTTC. Its protein product is CAKETSGANVLTF.

The chain is built from TRBV7-2 and TRBJ2-7; no clear D gene. The CDR3 has 14 amino acids. V lost 1 base to trimming and J lost 5 bases, with 12 bases between them. Germline CDR1 SGHTA, CDR2 FQGNSA. The CDR3 DNA reads TGTGCCAGCAGCTTAGGCGGTAGCAAGAACGAGCAGTACTTC. This sequence encodes CASSLGGSKNEQYF.

This clone was seen only a few times. The chain combines TRBV13 with TRBJ1-1, with no clear D. The germline V gene encodes CDR1 PRHDT and CDR2 FYEKMQ (reference sequence). V was cut by 4 bases and J by 6 bases, with 18 bases left in between. This CDR3 contains 15 residues. The CDR3 DNA reads as TGTGCCAGCAGCTCTCGACTTTTAACGGAATCTGAAGCTTTCTTT. Its protein product is CASSSRLLTESEAFF.

V gene TRBV5-1 combines with J gene TRBJ2-5; 7 bases are shared with TRBD2. The V segment lost 0 bases and the J segment 2 bases; nucleotides outside the gene matches: 7. The CDR3 loop spans 16 amino acids. The germline V gene encodes CDR1 SGHRS and CDR2 YFSETQ. CDR3 amino acids: CASSLEGGRGQETQYF. The CDR3 nucleotides are TGCGCCAGCAGCTTGGAGGGAGGGAGGGGACAAGAGACCCAGTACTTC.

This rearrangement joins TRBV6-6 to TRBJ2-1; the match to TRBD1 covers 9 bases. Trimming took 5 bases from V and 6 from J; bases not matched to a gene: 14. Per the germline V gene, CDR1 is MNHNY and CDR2 is SVGAGI (reference sequence). The CDR3 covers 17 residues. CDR3 nucleotides: TGTGCCAGCAGTCTTTCTCCCGGGACAGGGTTCCGCAATGAGCAGTTCTTC. Protein sequence: CASSLSPGTGFRNEQFF.

This clone was seen more than once but under ten times. The chain employs TRBV4-3 and TRBJ2-7; 12 nucleotides match TRBD1. J lost 6 bases, V lost 4 bases, and 13 bases had no gene match. Germline values: CDR1 LGHNA, CDR2 YSLEER. CDR3 length: 17 residues. The CDR3 loop is CASSPSGGTGGLSEQYF. In DNA form, the CDR3 reads TGCGCCAGCAGCCCGAGTGGAGGGACAGGGGGCTTGAGCGAGCAGTACTTC.

V usage is TRBV13 and J usage is TRBJ2-2; 10 nucleotides align to TRBD2. V lost 5 bases, J lost 5 bases, and 5 bases stayed unmatched. The CDR3 extends over 15 amino acids. The V gene's germline CDR1 is PRHDT and CDR2 FYEKMQ (reference sequence). The DNA for the CDR3 is TGTGCCAGCAGCCTGGGACTAGCGCAAACCGGGGAGCTGTTTTTT. It is translated as CASSLGLAQTGELFF.

V is TRBV27 and J is TRBJ1-2; 8 bases agree with TRBD1. The CDR3 length is 13 residues. V was clipped by 7 bases and J by 2 bases; unmatched bases: 3. Germline V gives CDR1 MNHEY, CDR2 SMNVEV (reference sequence). In nucleotides, the CDR3 is TGTGCCAGCATCGGACAGGGAAACTATGGCTACACCTTC. Translated: CASIGQGNYGYTF.

The J gene is TRBJ2-1, the V gene TRBV18; 11 bases are a match to TRBD2. Germline V gene lookup returns CDR1 KGHSH and CDR2 LQKENI. Trimming cost V 4 bases and J 3 bases; bases outside gene matches: 8. This CDR3 is built from 17 residues. The CDR3 protein is CASSRNTLAGDYNEQFF. For the CDR3, the DNA is TGTGCCAGCTCACGCAACACACTAGCGGGAGACTACAATGAGCAGTTCTTC. Filled out from reference TRBV18 and TRBJ2-1, the complete variable domain reads NAGVMQNPRHLVRRRGQEARLRCSPMKGHSHVYWYRQLPEEGLKFMVYLQKENIIDESGMPKERFSAEFPKEGPSILRIQQVVRGDSAAYFCASSRNTLAGDYNEQFFGPGTRLTVL.

J is TRBJ2-2 and V is TRBV3-1 (or the pseudogene TRBV3-2); TRBD1 matches 10 bases. The germline CDR1 and CDR2 sequences are LGHDT and YNNKEL (reference sequence). The CDR3 contains 20 residues. Trimming took 0 bases from V and 5 from J; bases not matched to a gene: 15. The CDR3, as DNA: TGTGCCAGCAGCCAAGATGGGGGTGGCCCGACAGGGGGCCGGACCGGGGAGCTGTTTTTT. Its protein product is CASSQDGGGPTGGRTGELFF.

V and J are TRBV29-1 and TRBJ2-1, with TRBD2 matching 8 bases. CDR1 and CDR2 from the germline V gene are SQVTM and ANQGSEA. V lost 4 bases and J lost 4; bases outside the gene matches: 6. The CDR3 is 14 amino acids. CDR3: CSVVSLAGYNEQFF. CDR3 DNA: TGCAGCGTTGTCTCGCTAGCGGGTTACAATGAGCAGTTCTTC.

The J gene is TRBJ2-5, the V gene TRBV10-2; 7 positions match TRBD1. This CDR3 has 16 residues. V trimming: 3 bases; J trimming: 2 bases; junction bases outside the gene matches: 9. Germline loops: CDR1 WSHSY, CDR2 SAAADI. CDR3 amino acids: CASSDSAGGKQETQYF. DNA of the CDR3: TGCGCCAGCAGTGACTCGGCAGGGGGTAAACAAGAGACCCAGTACTTC.

The rearrangement joins TRBV2 to TRBJ2-1, with D hard to call. The V and J ends lost 4 bases and 4 bases respectively, with 5 bases between them. Germline-derived CDR1 and CDR2 are SNHLY and FYNNEI. The CDR3 is 12 residues long. DNA of the CDR3: TGTGCCAGCAGTGGTCAATACAATGAGCAGTTCTTC. Protein: CASSGQYNEQFF.

The rearrangement uses TRBV1 and TRBJ1-5; the table's D call, TRBD1, has no DNA check behind it. TRBV1 is a documented pseudogene. The CDR3 sequence is 15 residues long. CDR3 region: CTSSQGQGDNQPQHF. The CDR3 DNA is TGCACCAGCAGCCAAGGGCAGGGGGACAATCAGCCCCAGCATTTT.

The chain is built from TRBV19 and TRBJ2-6, with 8 bases fitting TRBD2. Germline V gene data show CDR1 as LNHDA and CDR2 as SQIVND (reference sequence). V shed 5 bases, J shed 6 bases, and the junction held 6 bases outside the gene matches. CDR3 size: 15 residues. The CDR3 here is CASSPGGGQANVLTF. CDR3 DNA sequence: TGTGCCAGTAGTCCCGGCGGGGGGCAGGCCAACGTCCTGACTTTC.

The rearrangement links TRBV7-9 to TRBJ2-6, with TRBD1 matching 12 bases. Germline CDR1 reads SEHNR; CDR2 reads FQNEAQ (reference sequence). The V gene end was trimmed by 0 bases and the J gene end by 2 bases; junction bases not matched to a gene: 5. This CDR3 is 19 amino acids long. The CDR3 loop is CASSLALGQGAAGANVLTF. As DNA, the CDR3 is TGTGCCAGCAGCTTAGCTCTGGGACAGGGGGCTGCTGGGGCCAACGTCCTGACTTTC.

The J gene is TRBJ1-1, the V gene TRBV4-2; maybe TRBD1 (5 bases). V was clipped by 1 base and J by 1 base, with 16 bases between them. The CDR3 extends over 17 amino acids. From germline, CDR1 is LGHNA and CDR2 YNFKEQ. CDR3 loop: CASSQGSGARSNTEAFF. The CDR3 region has the DNA TGTGCCAGCAGCCAAGGAAGCGGGGCCAGGTCGAACACTGAAGCTTTCTTT.

V is TRBV6-1 and J is TRBJ1-5, with D unclear. Germline-derived CDR1 and CDR2 are MNHNS and SASEGT. The V gene lost 1 base and the J gene lost 3 bases, with 7 bases spanning the gap. This CDR3 has 14 residues. The CDR3 bases are TGTGCCAGCAGTGAAGGGCAGAACAATCAGCCCCAGCATTTT. It codes for CASSEGQNNQPQHF.

The rearrangement links TRBV11-2 to TRBJ2-5; TRBD1 might be the D (5 bases). This CDR3 is 16 amino acids long. V lost 1 base, J lost 2 bases, and 14 bases lay in between. Germline-derived CDR1 and CDR2 are SGHAT and FQNNGV. The CDR3 DNA is TGTGCCAGCAGCTTAGGTGCCTCAGGGAATCAAGAGACCCAGTACTTC. It encodes CASSLGASGNQETQYF.

This rearrangement joins TRBV27 to TRBJ1-4; 9 bases are shared with TRBD1. Trimming cost V 6 bases and J 8 bases; bases outside gene matches: 7. The germline CDR1 and CDR2 sequences are MNHEY and SMNVEV (reference sequence). There are 14 residues in the CDR3. The DNA for the CDR3 is TGTGCCAGCAGACTACAGGGGGCTCGGGAAAAACTGTTTTTT. This encodes CASRLQGAREKLFF.

The chain links TRBV29-1 to TRBJ2-5; 10 positions agree with TRBD2. There are 15 residues in the CDR3. In germline, CDR1 is SQVTM, CDR2 ANQGSEA. The junction had 11 bases not matched to a gene; V was cut back by 3 bases and J by 7 bases. The CDR3: CSVEGQRAGGGTQYF. CDR3 DNA: TGCAGCGTTGAGGGACAGAGAGCGGGAGGGGGGACCCAGTACTTC.

The V and J genes are TRBV6-5 and TRBJ1-6; weak D call: TRBD1 (6 bases). Germline values: CDR1 MNHEY, CDR2 SVGAGI. CDR3 length: 15 amino acids. The ends were cut back, 5 bases at V and 1 base at J, with 9 bases in the middle. The CDR3 reads CASSLDRSYNSPLHF. In DNA form, the CDR3 reads TGTGCCAGCAGTCTCGACAGGTCCTATAATTCACCCCTCCACTTT.

Of note for this clone: Lacking the conserved final phenylalanine or tryptophan, this CDR3 likely reflects a read error. No DNA is shown, since the ends of the CDR3 on it are uncertain; the CDR3 is the one TCRdb lists. The V and J genes are TRBV20-1 and TRBJ2-7; TRBD1 was called by the table and not checked on the DNA. Germline V lookup: CDR1 DFQATT, CDR2 SNEGSKA (reference sequence). Counting both end residues, the CDR3 totals 10 amino acids. CDR3 region: CSATGGSLTI.

The rearrangement links TRBV3-1 (or the pseudogene TRBV3-2) to TRBJ2-1, with D perhaps matching TRBD1 (6 bases). The CDR3 loop spans 14 amino acids. Germline V gene sequence: CDR1 LGHDT, CDR2 YNNKEL (reference sequence). V shed 1 base and J shed 3 bases, with 7 bases lying between them. CDR3 bases: TGTGCCAGCAGCCAAGGAGGGGGCTACAATGAGCAGTTCTTC. It codes for CASSQGGGYNEQFF.

The CDR3 nucleotides read TGTGCCAGCAGCTTGATGGGCGGGAGCTTTAATGAGCAGTTCTTC. This encodes CASSLMGGSFNEQFF. The chain joins TRBV7-9 to TRBJ2-1; 7 bases agree with TRBD2. CDR1 is SEHNR, CDR2 FQNEAQ, per germline (reference sequence). V lost 3 bases and J lost 7; bases outside the gene matches: 9. The CDR3 consists of 15 residues. The full variable domain, completed using reference TRBV7-9 and TRBJ2-1, is DTGVSQNPRHKITKRGQNVTFRCDPISEHNRLYWYRQTLGQGPEFLTYFQNEAQLEKSRLLSDRFSAERPKGSFSTLEIQRTEQGDSAMYLCASSLMGGSFNEQFFGPGTRLTVL.

This clone was seen a handful of times. The chain combines TRBV19 with TRBJ2-4; D is uncertain. The CDR3 extends over 14 amino acids. V lost 4 bases, J lost 3 bases, and 10 bases lay in between. Germline CDR1 reads LNHDA; CDR2 reads SQIVND (reference sequence). In DNA, the CDR3 is TGTGCCAGTAGTAAACTTCCTAACAAAAACATTCAGTACTTC. It is translated as CASSKLPNKNIQYF. Using reference TRBV19 and TRBJ2-4 for the parts outside the CDR3, the full variable domain is DGGITQSPKYLFRKEGQNVTLSCEQNLNHDAMYWYRQDPGQGLRLIYYSQIVNDFQKGDIAEGYSVSREKKESFPLTVTSAQKNPTAFYLCASSKLPNKNIQYFGAGTRLSVL.